Given below is one T cell receptor (beta chain) in context. The data belong to a study of cytomegalovirus exposure and HLA in healthy donors. 60 Vbeta and 13 Jbeta primers were used in PCR. Method: immunoSEQ multiplex PCR; TCRdb's copy keeps in-frame clones and lacks some. The sample includes approximately 61,000 clones. The CDR3 covers 18 residues. Trimming cost V 4 bases and J 3 bases; bases outside gene matches: 17. Per germline, CDR1 MNHNS and CDR2 SASEGT. Each donor was nominally healthy when sampled (though unrecorded immune exposures were likely). This receptor was taken from a woman younger than 30 in good health and CMV-seronegative. The chain joins TRBV6-1 to TRBJ1-1; 7 bases line up with TRBD1. The sample taken for sequencing was PBMCs. CDR3 DNA sequence: TGTGCCAGCAGTGGGGGGATCCTAGGGGGCTGGTGGGACACTGAAGCTTTCTTT. It yields the protein CASSGGILGGWWDTEAFF.